This T cell receptor (beta chain) emerged from a study of blood T cell repertoires in COVID-19. This clone was counted once. Cohorts were determined from participant-reported clinical history. The V gene lost 3 bases and the J gene lost 8 bases, with 16 bases spanning the gap. Germline V gene data show CDR1 as MNHEY and CDR2 as SVGAGI. This CDR3 comprises 14 residues. Libraries were prepared by immunoSEQ multiplex PCR; TCRdb keeps only in-frame clonotypes and omits some of them. The data show 350,000 to 400,000 clones, with around 87% seen just once and roughly 2% held by the top ten. The sequence was obtained from a man aged 35 to 55 in a cohort exposed to, infected with or recovered from COVID-19 (not recorded which). The specimen sequenced was PBMCs or T cells enriched from blood (not recorded which). The chain joins TRBV6-5 to TRBJ1-2; D unresolved. The CDR3 here is CASSYTITDQGYTF. CDR3 coding DNA: TGTGCCAGCAGTTATACGATCACAGACCAGGGCTACACCTTC.